This TCR beta chain was recovered during a study of blood T cell repertoires in COVID-19. In the study overall: The analysed material was cDNA or gDNA that came from T cells, B-cell-depleted T cells, or PBMCs.

This CDR3 contains 17 residues. V shed 1 base and J shed 0 bases, with 13 bases lying between them. Germline assignment: CDR1 MNHNS and CDR2 SASEGT. The repertoire was sequenced with immunoSEQ multiplex PCR; TCRdb's copy has only in-frame clones and lacks some. The sample holds 400,000 to 500,000 clones, roughly 90% seen once. Participant-given clinical history determined each cohort assignment. A PCR-confirmed or clinician-diagnosed COVID-19 case had contacted exposed participants within 2 weeks of entry. This TCR was sampled from a woman younger than 30 who had been exposed to COVID-19. The chain joins TRBV6-1 to TRBJ1-5; D may be TRBD1 (6 bases). The sequenced material came from PBMCs or T cells enriched from blood (not recorded which). The CDR3 bases are TGTGCCAGCAGTGAAGTTGCGACAGGCCTTAGCAATCAGCCCCAGCATTTT. The encoded protein is CASSEVATGLSNQPQHF.